This passage covers 16 T cell receptor beta chains from one sample sequenced in a study of shared clonotypes between healthy human individuals. Assay: immunoSEQ multiplex PCR; the TCRdb copy retains only in-frame clones and omits some. This table has under 600,000 clones, over 75% appearing once. Source material: PBMCs. The receptor source for this set is a middle-aged woman in good health. Some clones in this sample may be carry-over from other donors' samples.

Many counts were recorded for this clone. The CDR3: CASSVLGTGRGNEQFF. The CDR3 region has the DNA TGTGCCAGCAGTGTACTAGGGACAGGGAGGGGCAATGAGCAGTTCTTC. This chain connects TRBV6-1 to TRBJ2-1; TRBD1 aligns across 9 bases. The CDR3 totals 16 residues. The V segment lost 4 bases and the J segment 6 bases; nucleotides outside the gene matches: 10. CDR1 is MNHNS, CDR2 SASEGT, per germline.

The V gene is TRBV30, the J gene TRBJ2-7, with 8 bases fitting TRBD2. The CDR3 consists of 13 residues. The germline V gene encodes CDR1 GTSNPN and CDR2 SVGIG (reference sequence). J lost 5 bases, V lost 7 bases, and 10 bases had no gene match. The chain's CDR3 is CAFKTGTRNEQYF. As DNA, the CDR3 is TGTGCCTTTAAGACCGGGACTAGGAACGAGCAGTACTTC. The full variable domain, in which reference TRBV30 and TRBJ2-7 provide the parts outside the CDR3, is SQTIHQWPATLVQPVGSPLSLECTVEGTSNPNLYWYRQAAGRGLQLLFYSVGIGQISSEVPQNLSASRPQDRQFILSSKKLLLSDSGFYLCAFKTGTRNEQYFGPGTRLTVT.

The rearrangement links TRBV11-2 to TRBJ1-4; D is unresolved. V lost 1 base to trimming and J lost 12 bases, with 9 bases between them. The length of the CDR3 is 12 residues. Germline loops: CDR1 SGHAT, CDR2 FQNNGV. CDR3 region: CASSLGSGQLFF. DNA for the CDR3: TGTGCCAGCAGCTTAGGTTCCGGACAACTGTTTTTT.

This chain joins TRBV4-1 and TRBJ1-2; the D is unclear. The V and J ends lost 0 bases and 8 bases respectively, with 10 bases between them. This CDR3 is built from 13 residues. Germline-derived CDR1 and CDR2 are MGHRA and YSYEKL. The CDR3, as DNA: TGCGCCAGCAGCCAAGACCCCGGACGGGGCTACACCTTC. Encoded protein: CASSQDPGRGYTF.

This chain uses TRBV5-1 with TRBJ2-1; 11 nucleotides align to TRBD2. CDR3 size: 15 residues. CDR1 is SGHRS and CDR2 is YFSETQ in the germline V gene. Trimming took 4 bases from V and 8 from J; bases not matched to a gene: 8. Here the CDR3 DNA reads TGCGCCAGCAGCATGACTAGCGGGGTACCCTATGAGCAGTTCTTC. Translating it yields CASSMTSGVPYEQFF.

The rearrangement uses TRBV7-9 and TRBJ2-3, with D unresolved. The CDR3 consists of 15 residues. Germline CDR1 SEHNR, CDR2 FQNEAQ (reference sequence). V was shortened by 0 bases and J by 2 bases, with 9 bases between the two germline ends. The CDR3 region has the DNA TGTGCCAGCAGCTTAGCACGGCCGTACACAGATACGCAGTATTTT. Its translation: CASSLARPYTDTQYF.

This clone has just one count. The V call is TRBV7-9, the J call TRBJ1-1, with D possibly being TRBD1 (5 bases). This CDR3 has 19 amino acids. Germline lookup yields CDR1 SEHNR and CDR2 FQNEAQ (reference sequence). Trimming took 3 bases from V and 1 from J, leaving 24 bases between them. This chain's CDR3 is CASSFIPRGVGSWNTEAFF. The CDR3 nucleotides read TGTGCCAGCAGCTTTATCCCCCGGGGGGTTGGTAGTTGGAACACTGAAGCTTTCTTT.

This clone showed up just a few times. Other DNA sequences from this sample encode an identical CDR3 as well. The chain recombines TRBV7-9 with TRBJ1-5, with D possibly being TRBD1 (6 bases). The CDR3 contains 14 residues. V was shortened by 3 bases and J by 3 bases, with 9 bases between the two germline ends. The germline V gene encodes CDR1 SEHNR and CDR2 FQNEAQ (reference sequence). Here the CDR3 DNA reads TGTGCCAGCAGCTTGGACAGCAACAATCAGCCCCAGCATTTT. Translation gives CASSLDSNNQPQHF.

The chain recombines TRBV6-1 with TRBJ2-7, with a possible D match to TRBD1 (5 bases). The germline V and J ends were trimmed by 6 bases and 2 bases, with 11 bases remaining between them. Germline V gene sequence: CDR1 MNHNS, CDR2 SASEGT. This CDR3 region has 13 residues. As DNA, the CDR3 is TGTGCCAGCAGACAGGACAAACCCTACGAGCAGTACTTC. As protein: CASRQDKPYEQYF.

The chain employs TRBV27 and TRBJ2-1, with TRBD1 matching over 7 bases. Trimming at V came to 4 bases and at J to 3 bases, leaving 3 bases not matched to a gene. CDR1 and CDR2 from the germline V gene are MNHEY and SMNVEV (reference sequence). The CDR3 consists of 14 residues. The DNA of the CDR3 is TGTGCCAGCAGTTCACAGGGGAACTACAATGAGCAGTTCTTC. It yields the protein CASSSQGNYNEQFF.

The chain links TRBV30 to TRBJ2-7; D perhaps matches TRBD2 (6 bases). The CDR3 runs 14 residues. Germline CDR1 and CDR2: GTSNPN and SVGIG (reference sequence). V lost 5 bases to trimming and J lost 3 bases, with 17 bases between them. The CDR3 bases are TGTGCCTGGGGGAGGAAGGGGCCAAGCTACGAGCAGTACTTC. Its protein product is CAWGRKGPSYEQYF. Drawing the rest from reference TRBV30 and TRBJ2-7, the complete variable domain is SQTIHQWPATLVQPVGSPLSLECTVEGTSNPNLYWYRQAAGRGLQLLFYSVGIGQISSEVPQNLSASRPQDRQFILSSKKLLLSDSGFYLCAWGRKGPSYEQYFGPGTRLTVT.

This clone was recorded once. The rearrangement uses TRBV7-9 and TRBJ2-7, with D possibly being TRBD1 (6 bases). Germline loops: CDR1 SEHNR, CDR2 FQNEAQ (reference sequence). The CDR3 spans 12 residues. V was trimmed by 6 bases and J by 3 bases, leaving 9 bases between them. DNA of the CDR3: TGTGCCAGCAGTTCGACAGGCTACGAGCAGTACTTC. Its translation: CASSSTGYEQYF.

The chain combines TRBV18 with TRBJ1-4, with D maybe TRBD1 (5 bases). The CDR3 is 14 amino acids. Germline V gene data show CDR1 as KGHSH and CDR2 as LQKENI. V lost 1 base to trimming and J lost 10 bases, with 13 bases between them. This CDR3 is CASSPLPTEGKLFF. The DNA of the CDR3 is TGTGCCAGCTCACCACTCCCGACAGAGGGAAAACTGTTTTTT.

The J gene is TRBJ2-7, the V gene TRBV19; possibly TRBD1 or TRBD2 for D (5 bases each). Trimming removed 10 bases at V and 2 bases at J, with 15 bases between. Germline CDR1 and CDR2: LNHDA and SQIVND (reference sequence). The CDR3 length is 13 residues. CDR3 loop: CATSVSGPYEQYF. The CDR3 DNA reads as TGTGCCACAAGCGTCTCGGGGCCCTACGAGCAGTACTTC.

V usage is TRBV9 and J usage is TRBJ2-1; D is possibly TRBD1 (6 bases). There are 14 residues in the CDR3. The V and J ends lost 1 base and 1 base respectively, with 6 bases between them. Germline loops: CDR1 SGDLS, CDR2 YYNGEE. For the CDR3, the DNA is TGTGCCAGCAGCGTAAGGGGGTCCTACAATGAGCAGTTCTTC. Amino acids: CASSVRGSYNEQFF.

This chain joins TRBV28 and TRBJ2-5, with 9 nucleotides matching TRBD1. The trim removed 6 bases at V and 5 bases at J, leaving 1 base unmatched. This CDR3 spans 12 amino acids. The germline gives CDR1 MDHEN, CDR2 SYDVKM. Here the CDR3 DNA reads TGTGCCAGCAGACAGGGGGCGGAGACCCAGTACTTC. Its protein is CASRQGAETQYF.